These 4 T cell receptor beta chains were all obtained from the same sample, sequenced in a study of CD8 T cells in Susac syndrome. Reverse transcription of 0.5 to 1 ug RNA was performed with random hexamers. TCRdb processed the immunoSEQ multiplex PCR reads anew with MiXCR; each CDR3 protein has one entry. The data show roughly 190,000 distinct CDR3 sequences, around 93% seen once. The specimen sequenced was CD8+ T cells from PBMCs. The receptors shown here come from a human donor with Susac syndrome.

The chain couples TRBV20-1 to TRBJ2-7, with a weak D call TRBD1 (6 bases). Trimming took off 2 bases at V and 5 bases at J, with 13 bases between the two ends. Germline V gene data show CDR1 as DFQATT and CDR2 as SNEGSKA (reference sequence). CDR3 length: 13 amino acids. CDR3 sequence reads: CSARSLDSDEQYF. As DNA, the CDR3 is TGCAGTGCTAGATCCTTGGACAGCGACGAGCAGTACTTC.

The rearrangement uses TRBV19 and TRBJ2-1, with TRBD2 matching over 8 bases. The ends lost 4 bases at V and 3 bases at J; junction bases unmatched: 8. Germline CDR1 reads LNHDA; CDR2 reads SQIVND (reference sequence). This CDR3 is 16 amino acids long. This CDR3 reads CASSTKTSGYYNEQFF. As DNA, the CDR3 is TGTGCCAGTAGTACCAAAACTAGCGGCTACTACAATGAGCAGTTCTTC.

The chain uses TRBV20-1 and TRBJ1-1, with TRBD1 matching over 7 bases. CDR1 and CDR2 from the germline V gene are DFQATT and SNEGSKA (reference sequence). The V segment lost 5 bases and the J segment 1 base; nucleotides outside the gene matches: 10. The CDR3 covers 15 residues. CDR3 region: CSAAQQGSANTEAFF. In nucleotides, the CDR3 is TGCAGTGCTGCCCAACAGGGGTCGGCGAACACTGAAGCTTTCTTT.

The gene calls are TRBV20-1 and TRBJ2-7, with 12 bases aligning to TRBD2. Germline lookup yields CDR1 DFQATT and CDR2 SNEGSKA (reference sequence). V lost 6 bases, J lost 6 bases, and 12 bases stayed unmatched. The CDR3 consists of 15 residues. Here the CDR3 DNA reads TGCAGTGCCCCTGGACTAGCGGGATTAGCCCGCGAGCAGTACTTC. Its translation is CSAPGLAGLAREQYF.